A selection of T cell receptor beta chains follows, all from one sample in a study of technical replicates of blood from a few donors. Clones were read by immunoSEQ multiplex PCR, and TCRdb kept only the in-frame ones, dropping some. The sample consists of roughly 14,000 clones, over 80% of them appearing once. Material: PBMCs. The receptors originated from a human donor in good health. Each CDR3 is given with its conserved first and last residue. The D gene is left open where the match is weak. Where a row states a size, it is once, few, many or the class of an expanded clone; other rows omit it.

few	-	TRBV5-1	TRBJ2-7	CASSRTGIFSSYEQYF	TGCGCCAGCAGCCGGACTGGGATTTTCAGCTCCTACGAGCAGTACTTC
-	TRBD2	TRBV28	TRBJ2-1	CASSLMSGGLRNEQFF	TGTGCCAGCAGTTTAATGTCGGGAGGACTTAGGAATGAGCAGTTCTTC
-	-	TRBV7-2	TRBJ2-5	CASSLVFNQETQYF	TGTGCCAGCAGCTTAGTATTTAACCAAGAGACCCAGTACTTC
-	TRBD2	TRBV27	TRBJ2-7	CASRPRTSGLYEQYF	TGTGCCAGCAGGCCTCGGACTAGCGGTCTCTACGAGCAGTACTTC
-	TRBD2	TRBV5-1	TRBJ2-1	CASSLGRVQRERYNEQFF	TGCGCCAGCAGCTTGGGCAGGGTGCAGCGGGAGAGGTACAATGAGCAGTTCTTC
-	TRBD1	TRBV11-2	TRBJ2-7	CASSFGQGPAYEQYF	TGTGCCAGCAGCTTCGGACAGGGTCCTGCCTACGAGCAGTACTTC
few	TRBD1	TRBV4-2	TRBJ1-1	CASSQGLPFLTGGLNTEAFF	TGTGCCAGCAGCCAAGGTCTCCCTTTCTTGACAGGGGGGCTTAACACTGAAGCTTTCTTT
-	TRBD2	TRBV30	TRBJ2-5	CAWSVREDQETQYF	TGTGCCTGGAGTGTACGGGAGGACCAAGAGACCCAGTACTTC
-	-	TRBV2	TRBJ1-2	CASSAGQSEGYTF	TGTGCCAGCAGTGCAGGACAGTCAGAAGGCTACACCTTC
-	TRBD1	TRBV2	TRBJ1-5	CASSGGTVNQPQHF	TGTGCCAGCAGTGGAGGGACAGTTAATCAGCCCCAGCATTTT
-	-	TRBV6-6	TRBJ2-7	CASRQTVSYEQYF	TGTGCCAGCAGGCAGACTGTCTCCTACGAGCAGTACTTC
-	-	TRBV7-9	TRBJ2-1	CASSFPTRGPSWLDEQFF	TGTGCCAGCAGCTTCCCTACTCGCGGCCCTAGTTGGTTGGATGAGCAGTTCTTC
-	-	TRBV29-1	TRBJ2-1	CSVATGLTVDEQFF	TGCAGCGTTGCGACGGGACTTACCGTGGATGAGCAGTTCTTC
few	-	TRBV9	TRBJ1-3	CASSPLAGTGNTIYF	TGTGCCAGCAGCCCTCTGGCAGGAACTGGAAACACCATATATTTT
-	-	TRBV5-1	TRBJ2-5	CASSSGTLPGYQYF	TGCGCCAGCAGCTCAGGGACACTCCCTGGGTACCAGTACTTC
-	TRBD1	TRBV15	TRBJ2-5	CATSRDRQGVRETQYF	TGTGCCACCAGCAGAGATCGACAGGGAGTACGAGAGACCCAGTACTTC
-	-	TRBV5-1	TRBJ2-3	CASSFTATTDTQYF	TGCGCCAGCAGCTTTACTGCAACCACAGATACGCAGTATTTT
-	TRBD2	TRBV5-1	TRBJ2-7	CASSFRLANPYEQYF	TGCGCCAGCAGCTTCCGACTAGCGAACCCCTACGAGCAGTACTTC
-	TRBD2	TRBV27	TRBJ2-5	CASSSGGLAEETQYF	TGTGCCAGCAGTTCGGGGGGACTAGCGGAAGAGACCCAGTACTTC
-	TRBD2	TRBV7-9	TRBJ2-1	CASSFLAGGPDEQFF	TGTGCCAGCAGCTTTCTAGCGGGAGGGCCAGATGAGCAGTTCTTC
-	-	TRBV7-9	TRBJ2-1	CASSSQPGGNEQFF	TGTGCCAGCAGTTCCCAGCCCGGGGGCAATGAGCAGTTCTTC
once	TRBD2	TRBV7-9	TRBJ2-1	CASSAKVRLAGVSNEQFF	TGTGCCAGCAGCGCGAAAGTACGACTAGCGGGAGTTTCAAATGAGCAGTTCTTC
-	-	TRBV30	TRBJ2-7	CAWSPQSSAEQYF	TGTGCCTGGAGTCCACAATCTTCCGCCGAGCAGTACTTC
once	TRBD1	TRBV10-2	TRBJ2-2	CASSEDRVVPGELFF	TGCGCCAGCAGTGAGGACAGGGTGGTACCCGGGGAGCTGTTTTTT
-	TRBD1	TRBV6-1	TRBJ2-1	CAGTRTGPDEQFF	TGTGCAGGGACAAGGACAGGGCCGGATGAGCAGTTCTTC
-	-	TRBV6-1	TRBJ2-1	CASSLADTYNEQFF	TGTGCCAGCAGTTTAGCGGACACCTACAATGAGCAGTTCTTC
-	TRBD1	TRBV29-1	TRBJ2-3	CSARQGAVDTDTQYF	TGCAGCGCACGACAGGGGGCCGTCGACACAGATACGCAGTATTTT
-	TRBD1	TRBV2	TRBJ2-2	CASRGQGRTGELFF	TGTGCCAGCAGGGGACAGGGGAGGACCGGGGAGCTGTTTTTT
-	-	TRBV5-1	TRBJ2-1	CASSLGGRGDEQFF	TGCGCCAGCAGCTTGGGGGGGCGAGGGGACGAGCAGTTCTTC
-	-	TRBV5-4	TRBJ2-5	CASSTKQEYQETQYF	TGTGCCAGCAGCACGAAACAGGAGTACCAAGAGACCCAGTACTTC
-	TRBD1	TRBV30	TRBJ2-5	CAWAPPGQGGETQYF	TGTGCCTGGGCCCCCCCGGGACAGGGGGGAGAGACCCAGTACTTC
-	-	TRBV7-9	TRBJ1-1	CASSLGTAEAFF	TGTGCCAGCAGCTTAGGCACGGCTGAAGCTTTCTTT
once	TRBD1	TRBV29-1	TRBJ2-3	CSVGTGSSDTQYF	TGCAGCGTTGGGACAGGGAGTTCAGATACGCAGTATTTT
-	TRBD2	TRBV5-1	TRBJ2-3	CASSLTSGSTPDTQYF	TGCGCCAGCAGCTTGACTAGCGGGAGTACCCCAGATACGCAGTATTTT
-	TRBD1	TRBV28	TRBJ2-7	CASKTGNNYEQYF	TGTGCCAGTAAGACAGGGAACAACTACGAGCAGTACTTC
-	-	TRBV19	TRBJ2-1	CASSIRDSAYNEQFF	TGTGCCAGTAGTATAAGGGATAGCGCCTACAATGAGCAGTTCTTC
once	TRBD2	TRBV4-1	TRBJ2-5	CASSQDPGRANKETQYF	TGCGCCAGCAGCCAAGACCCCGGGAGGGCGAACAAAGAGACCCAGTACTTC
-	-	TRBV9	TRBJ1-3	CASSVAVADSGNTIYF	TGTGCCAGCAGCGTAGCTGTGGCGGACTCTGGAAACACCATATATTTT
-	-	TRBV18	TRBJ1-5	CASSPSAQGNQPQHF	TGTGCCAGCTCACCCTCGGCGCAGGGCAATCAGCCCCAGCATTTT
once	TRBD2	TRBV5-6	TRBJ2-3	CASSLGASGSADTQYF	TGTGCCAGCAGCTTGGGAGCTAGCGGGAGTGCAGATACGCAGTATTTT
few	-	TRBV6-5	TRBJ1-1	CASSYSTGGAEAFF	TGTGCCAGCAGTTACTCTACGGGGGGGGCTGAAGCTTTCTTT
-	TRBD1	TRBV4-1	TRBJ1-5	CASSQDLRQGSQQPQHF	TGCGCCAGCAGCCAAGATCTAAGACAGGGATCCCAACAGCCCCAGCATTTT